Only one count was recorded for the clone carrying this T cell receptor (beta chain). Its antigen is still unknown. The data are from a study of cytomegalovirus exposure and HLA in healthy donors. The PCR ran on 60 Vbeta and 13 Jbeta primers. Clones were read by immunoSEQ multiplex PCR, and TCRdb kept only the in-frame ones, dropping some. Of around 100,000 clones listed, about 60% are singletons. Findings of the study overall: From TCR beta sequences, most subjects' HLA-A and HLA-B alleles were reportedly predicted accurately. It was reported that the classifier diagnosed cytomegalovirus status with high specificity and sensitivity in both the original and validation cohorts. An Asian-associated ancestry cluster reportedly showed fewer N-insertions than the roughly 700-donor mean in a later analysis.

Sequencing was carried out using PBMCs. This sequence was found in a woman younger than 45 in good health and CMV-seronegative.

In DNA form, the CDR3 reads TGTGCCACCAGCAGTACTAGCGGCTCCTACAATGAGCAGTTCTTC. This sequence encodes CATSSTSGSYNEQFF. The chain recombines TRBV15 with TRBJ2-1; 8 nucleotides line up with TRBD2. The CDR3 has 15 amino acids. With 3 bases clipped from V and 0 bases from J, the junction kept 1 base outside the gene matches. The V gene's germline CDR1 is LNHNV and CDR2 YYDKDF (reference sequence).